The following is a T cell receptor beta chain sequence with its context. With 6 bases removed from V and 8 bases from J, the gap between germline ends came to 19 bases. Per germline, CDR1 MDHEN and CDR2 SYDVKM. The CDR3 loop spans 14 amino acids. The data belong to a study of blood T cell repertoires in COVID-19. Profiled with immunoSEQ multiplex PCR; TCRdb holds only in-frame clones, not every one. Of hundreds of thousands of clones in the sample, about four fifths were seen once. The clonotype comes from an elderly woman with acute or convalescent COVID-19. J is TRBJ1-2 and V is TRBV28; D may be TRBD1 (6 bases). Specimen: peripheral blood. This CDR3 is CASSLFGTRSGYTF. CDR3 coding DNA: TGTGCCAGCAGCCTATTCGGGACACGGTCGGGCTACACCTTC.